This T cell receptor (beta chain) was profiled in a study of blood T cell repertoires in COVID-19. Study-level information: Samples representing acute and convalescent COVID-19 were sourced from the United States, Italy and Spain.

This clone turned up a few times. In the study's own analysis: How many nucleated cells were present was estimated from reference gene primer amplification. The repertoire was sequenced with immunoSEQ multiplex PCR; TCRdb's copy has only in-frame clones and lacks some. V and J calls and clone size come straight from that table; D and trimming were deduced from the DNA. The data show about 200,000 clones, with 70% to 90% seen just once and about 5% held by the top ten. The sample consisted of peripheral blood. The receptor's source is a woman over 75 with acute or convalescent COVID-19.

DNA of the CDR3: TGTGCCAGCTTAGGGGGAAGCTCCTACAATGAGCAGTTCTTC. Protein: CASLGGSSYNEQFF. The chain is built from TRBV27 and TRBJ2-1; a weak D match, TRBD1 (6 bases). V was clipped by 8 bases and J by 0 bases, with 11 bases between them. The CDR3 extends over 14 amino acids. CDR1 and CDR2 from the germline V gene are MNHEY and SMNVEV (reference sequence).